Listed below are T cell receptor beta chains from one sample, sequenced in a study of identical twins. In TCRdb, the 5' RACE reads were re-called with MiXCR into one record per CDR3 protein. The data show 350,000 to 450,000 distinct CDR3 sequences, less than 20% seen once. Specimen: naive T cells sorted from blood. These receptors came from a man aged 50-60 years in good health. Each CDR3 is given with its conserved first and last residue. D genes are given only for firm matches. Size values are once, few and many counts, or a class for expanded clones, and some rows have none.

j_call: TRBJ2-7; clone_size: -; v_call: TRBV11-2; d_call: -; cdr3_nt: TGTGCCAGCAGCTGGACAATGGGGCCATCTTCGTACTTC; cdr3_aa: CASSWTMGPSSYF
j_call: TRBJ1-5; clone_size: -; v_call: TRBV19; d_call: -; cdr3_nt: TGTGCCAGTAGTATTGGGAGCAATCACCCCCAGCATTTT; cdr3_aa: CASSIGSNHPQHF
j_call: TRBJ2-1; clone_size: few; v_call: TRBV27; d_call: TRBD1; cdr3_nt: TGTGCCAGCAGTTTCGGACAGGGGGGGAACAATGAGCAGTTCTTC; cdr3_aa: CASSFGQGGNNEQFF
j_call: TRBJ2-7; clone_size: -; v_call: TRBV6-7; d_call: -; cdr3_nt: TGTGCCGGTTCAAGGGGCTCACCCCTTCTACTCTACGAGCAGTACTTC; cdr3_aa: CAGSRGSPLLLYEQYF
j_call: TRBJ2-2; clone_size: once; v_call: TRBV10-1; d_call: -; cdr3_nt: TGCGCCAGTAACTTCAGACCGGGACTGCGGAACACCGGGGAGCTGTTTTTT; cdr3_aa: CASNFRPGLRNTGELFF
j_call: TRBJ2-1; clone_size: few; v_call: TRBV5-4; d_call: -; cdr3_nt: TGTGCCAGCAGCTTGGAGGTTAGTCCCAATGAGCAGTTCTTC; cdr3_aa: CASSLEVSPNEQFF
j_call: TRBJ2-7; clone_size: -; v_call: TRBV5-1; d_call: TRBD2; cdr3_nt: TGCGCCAGCAATAACGGGGGGGGCCTACCTCCCTACGAGCAGTACTTC; cdr3_aa: CASNNGGGLPPYEQYF
j_call: TRBJ2-5; clone_size: -; v_call: TRBV3-1; d_call: -; cdr3_nt: TGTGCCAGCAGCCAAGTGAAAGAGACCCAGTACTTC; cdr3_aa: CASSQVKETQYF
j_call: TRBJ2-7; clone_size: many; v_call: TRBV20-1; d_call: TRBD2; cdr3_nt: TGCAGTGCTAGGACTAGCGGGAGGGCCCTCGGAGAGCAGTACTTC; cdr3_aa: CSARTSGRALGEQYF
j_call: TRBJ2-7; clone_size: few; v_call: TRBV10-1; d_call: TRBD1; cdr3_nt: TGCGCCAGCACCCAACAGACAGGGCGGGTTGGCTACGAGCAGTACTTC; cdr3_aa: CASTQQTGRVGYEQYF
j_call: TRBJ2-2; clone_size: -; v_call: TRBV20-1; d_call: -; cdr3_nt: TGCAGTGCTAGTACCACTTCGGGGCTCGGGGAGCTGTTTTTT; cdr3_aa: CSASTTSGLGELFF
j_call: TRBJ2-2; clone_size: many; v_call: TRBV20-1; d_call: TRBD1; cdr3_nt: TGCAGTGCCGAGACCGGGACAGGGAGTACCGGGGAGCTGTTTTTT; cdr3_aa: CSAETGTGSTGELFF
j_call: TRBJ2-1; clone_size: -; v_call: TRBV6-1; d_call: -; cdr3_nt: TGTGCCAGCAGGTCCAGACAGCTCTCCTACAATGAGCAGTTCTTC; cdr3_aa: CASRSRQLSYNEQFF
j_call: TRBJ2-2; clone_size: few; v_call: TRBV11-2; d_call: TRBD2; cdr3_nt: TGTGCCAGCAGCTTAGTACGGACTAGCGGCGGGGAGCTGTTTTTT; cdr3_aa: CASSLVRTSGGELFF
j_call: TRBJ1-5; clone_size: few; v_call: TRBV20-1; d_call: -; cdr3_nt: TGCAGTGCCAAGAGAGGATATCAGCCCCAGCATTTT; cdr3_aa: CSAKRGYQPQHF
j_call: TRBJ2-1; clone_size: -; v_call: TRBV7-2; d_call: TRBD1; cdr3_nt: TGTGCCAGCAGCGTGGACAGGCACAATGAGCAGTTCTTC; cdr3_aa: CASSVDRHNEQFF
j_call: TRBJ1-6; clone_size: few; v_call: TRBV21-1; d_call: -; cdr3_nt: TGTGCCAGCAGCAACGTTACCTTTCATAATTCACCCCTCCACTTT; cdr3_aa: CASSNVTFHNSPLHF
j_call: TRBJ2-7; clone_size: many; v_call: TRBV5-1; d_call: TRBD1; cdr3_nt: TGCGCCAGCAGCTCAGGGACAGGGAGAACCTACGAGCAGTACTTC; cdr3_aa: CASSSGTGRTYEQYF
j_call: TRBJ2-5; clone_size: few; v_call: TRBV20-1; d_call: -; cdr3_nt: TGCAGTGCTAGAGATGCCGGGGAGGCGCAAGAGACCCAGTACTTC; cdr3_aa: CSARDAGEAQETQYF
j_call: TRBJ2-5; clone_size: many; v_call: TRBV12-3/TRBV12-4; d_call: -; cdr3_nt: TGTGCCAGCAGTTTCAGGGGGGAAGAGACCCAGTACTTC; cdr3_aa: CASSFRGEETQYF
j_call: TRBJ2-4; clone_size: many; v_call: TRBV12-5; d_call: -; cdr3_nt: TGTGCTAGTGCCCTTGTGAAGGCAGGCCAAATTAAAAACATTCAGTACTTC; cdr3_aa: CASALVKAGQIKNIQYF
j_call: TRBJ2-3; clone_size: many; v_call: TRBV4-2; d_call: TRBD2; cdr3_nt: TGTGCCAGCAGCCTGAGGGCCGGGACTAGCGGGGGGGGAAGCACAGATACGCAGTATTTT; cdr3_aa: CASSLRAGTSGGGSTDTQYF
j_call: TRBJ2-1; clone_size: many; v_call: TRBV12-3/TRBV12-4; d_call: -; cdr3_nt: TGTGCCAGCAGTTCAGAGGACGTCAATGAGCAGTTCTTC; cdr3_aa: CASSSEDVNEQFF
j_call: TRBJ2-1; clone_size: many; v_call: TRBV9; d_call: TRBD2; cdr3_nt: TGTGCCAGCAGCGACGGGACTAGCGGACCTAATGAGCAGTTCTTC; cdr3_aa: CASSDGTSGPNEQFF
j_call: TRBJ2-1; clone_size: -; v_call: TRBV3-1; d_call: -; cdr3_nt: TGTGCCAGCAGCCACGGAATGGACGCTCGCTCCTACAATGAGCAGTTCTTC; cdr3_aa: CASSHGMDARSYNEQFF
j_call: TRBJ2-3; clone_size: -; v_call: TRBV11-2; d_call: TRBD1; cdr3_nt: TGTGCCAGCAGCCCGAGTGGGACAGGGGGATTAGATACGCAGTATTTT; cdr3_aa: CASSPSGTGGLDTQYF
j_call: TRBJ2-5; clone_size: -; v_call: TRBV7-2; d_call: -; cdr3_nt: TGTGCCGCCTGGGAGGGGGCTTTCGGTGAGACCCAGTACTTC; cdr3_aa: CAAWEGAFGETQYF
j_call: TRBJ2-2; clone_size: -; v_call: TRBV7-2; d_call: -; cdr3_nt: TGTGCCAGCAGCGGTAGTGGGAACAGCGCGAACACCGGGGAGCTGTTTTTT; cdr3_aa: CASSGSGNSANTGELFF
j_call: TRBJ1-6; clone_size: -; v_call: TRBV7-9; d_call: -; cdr3_nt: TGTGCCAGCAGCTATGGAGGTAGGGGCAATTCACCCCTCCACTTT; cdr3_aa: CASSYGGRGNSPLHF
j_call: TRBJ2-1; clone_size: -; v_call: TRBV20-1; d_call: TRBD2; cdr3_nt: TGCAGTGCTAGAGAGGGGACTAGCCCTAATGAGCAGTTCTTC; cdr3_aa: CSAREGTSPNEQFF
j_call: TRBJ2-5; clone_size: -; v_call: TRBV20-1; d_call: TRBD2; cdr3_nt: TGCAGTGCTAGTGGGTTTGTAGCGGGGATCCAAGAGACCCAGTACTTC; cdr3_aa: CSASGFVAGIQETQYF
j_call: TRBJ2-2; clone_size: few; v_call: TRBV18; d_call: TRBD2; cdr3_nt: TGTGCCAGCTCACCTAGGCGGGAGTTTATAACCGGGGAGCTGTTTTTT; cdr3_aa: CASSPRREFITGELFF
j_call: TRBJ1-1; clone_size: -; v_call: TRBV5-6; d_call: -; cdr3_nt: TGTGCCAGCAGCCCTGGGACGGCCACTGAAGCTTTCTTT; cdr3_aa: CASSPGTATEAFF
j_call: TRBJ2-5; clone_size: -; v_call: TRBV7-6; d_call: -; cdr3_nt: TGTGCCAGCAGCTTAGCGCAAACAGGGATGCGGGAAGAGACCCAGTACTTC; cdr3_aa: CASSLAQTGMREETQYF
j_call: TRBJ2-7; clone_size: many; v_call: TRBV9; d_call: TRBD2; cdr3_nt: TGTGCCAGCAGCGTGAGCGGGAGGGCCGCGGGCGAGCAGTACTTC; cdr3_aa: CASSVSGRAAGEQYF
j_call: TRBJ2-3; clone_size: -; v_call: TRBV24-1; d_call: TRBD2; cdr3_nt: TGTGCCACCAGTGATCCTATAGCCGGCGGGAGTCTCACAGATACGCAGTATTTT; cdr3_aa: CATSDPIAGGSLTDTQYF
j_call: TRBJ1-1; clone_size: many; v_call: TRBV5-1; d_call: TRBD1; cdr3_nt: TGCGCCAGCAGCCTTTGGGGACAGGGGGCCGGCACTGAAGCTTTCTTT; cdr3_aa: CASSLWGQGAGTEAFF
j_call: TRBJ2-7; clone_size: -; v_call: TRBV28; d_call: -; cdr3_nt: TGTGCCAGCAGTCCCTCACGCCTAGGATGGGGGTACGAGCAGTACTTC; cdr3_aa: CASSPSRLGWGYEQYF
j_call: TRBJ2-7; clone_size: -; v_call: TRBV4-3; d_call: TRBD2; cdr3_nt: TGCGCCAGCAGCCAAGATATTTTCTCTCTAGCGGTCCGACTCGACGAGCAGTACTTC; cdr3_aa: CASSQDIFSLAVRLDEQYF
j_call: TRBJ2-3; clone_size: many; v_call: TRBV15; d_call: -; cdr3_nt: TGTGCCACCAGCGCGAGGACCCTGCCTTCGACAGATACGCAGTATTTT; cdr3_aa: CATSARTLPSTDTQYF
j_call: TRBJ1-4; clone_size: few; v_call: TRBV6-1; d_call: -; cdr3_nt: TGTGCCAGCACCCAACGTCGACAGCCTAATGAAAAACTGTTTTTT; cdr3_aa: CASTQRRQPNEKLFF
j_call: TRBJ1-3; clone_size: -; v_call: TRBV5-1; d_call: TRBD1; cdr3_nt: TGCGCCAGCAGCCTCGCGACAGGGGTTCGTGGAAACACCATATATTTT; cdr3_aa: CASSLATGVRGNTIYF
j_call: TRBJ2-7; clone_size: -; v_call: TRBV7-2; d_call: TRBD1; cdr3_nt: TGTGCCAGCAGCTTAAGGACAGGTAGCTCCTACGAGCAGTACTTC; cdr3_aa: CASSLRTGSSYEQYF
j_call: TRBJ2-6; clone_size: many; v_call: TRBV6-5; d_call: TRBD1; cdr3_nt: TGTGCCAGCAGTTACTCAGTTCAGGGGGCTTCTGGGGCCAACGTCCTGACTTTC; cdr3_aa: CASSYSVQGASGANVLTF
j_call: TRBJ2-7; clone_size: -; v_call: TRBV18; d_call: TRBD2; cdr3_nt: TGTGCCAGCTCACCAAGGACTAGTATGGCCTACGAGCAGTACTTC; cdr3_aa: CASSPRTSMAYEQYF
j_call: TRBJ2-7; clone_size: few; v_call: TRBV20-1; d_call: TRBD1; cdr3_nt: TGCAGTGGCCTGACAGGGCACTCCTACGAGCAGTACTTC; cdr3_aa: CSGLTGHSYEQYF
j_call: TRBJ2-2; clone_size: few; v_call: TRBV4-3; d_call: TRBD1; cdr3_nt: TGCGCCAGCAGCCAAATACGCTTAACAGGGGGTTACACCGGGGAGCTGTTTTTT; cdr3_aa: CASSQIRLTGGYTGELFF
j_call: TRBJ1-3; clone_size: -; v_call: TRBV12-3/TRBV12-4; d_call: -; cdr3_nt: TGTGCCAGCAGTTCACCCCGGCGGTGGGCAGGGGCAGGAAACACCATATATTTT; cdr3_aa: CASSSPRRWAGAGNTIYF
j_call: TRBJ2-3; clone_size: few; v_call: TRBV24-1; d_call: -; cdr3_nt: TGTGCCACCAGTGATTTTTCACGGGAGACAGATACGCAGTATTTT; cdr3_aa: CATSDFSRETDTQYF
j_call: TRBJ2-2; clone_size: -; v_call: TRBV4-3; d_call: TRBD2; cdr3_nt: TGCGCCAGCAGCCAAAGCGGGAGAGGGGGCACCGGGGAGCTGTTTTTT; cdr3_aa: CASSQSGRGGTGELFF
j_call: TRBJ2-3; clone_size: many; v_call: TRBV6-2/TRBV6-3; d_call: -; cdr3_nt: TGTGCCACCGTACCTCGACCGTTCACAGATACGCAGTATTTT; cdr3_aa: CATVPRPFTDTQYF
j_call: TRBJ2-2; clone_size: many; v_call: TRBV12-3/TRBV12-4; d_call: -; cdr3_nt: TGTGCCAGCGAATACACAGGAACCGGGGAGCTGTTTTTT; cdr3_aa: CASEYTGTGELFF
j_call: TRBJ1-1; clone_size: many; v_call: TRBV20-1; d_call: TRBD1; cdr3_nt: TGCAGTGCCAAGTCGAGCCTGGGACAGCCGAACACTGAAGCTTTCTTT; cdr3_aa: CSAKSSLGQPNTEAFF
j_call: TRBJ2-2; clone_size: -; v_call: TRBV19; d_call: -; cdr3_nt: TGTGCCAGTAGTATTGCATTCGGGGAGCTGTTTTTT; cdr3_aa: CASSIAFGELFF
j_call: TRBJ2-5; clone_size: -; v_call: TRBV20-1; d_call: TRBD1; cdr3_nt: TGCAGTCAAGGGGGCCTGGAGACCCAGTACTTC; cdr3_aa: CSQGGLETQYF